This TCR beta chain is from a study of T cell responses to AZD1222 COVID-19 vaccine. Points from the study as a whole: Spike-specific TCR breadth rose after two AZD1222 doses, and depth rose as well. Only a handful of AZD1222 recipients, six or seven in all, had baseline seropositivity. It was only after the peak T cell response that any repertoires were sampled. Spike-wide vaccine-associated CD4 TCRs dominated at 160-218 and 743-854.

Data came from immunoSEQ multiplex PCR; TCRdb stores just in-frame clones and leaves some out. The data hold 150,000 to 180,000 clones, with more than 90% observed a single time. The CDR3 consists of 13 residues. V was pared by 5 bases and J by 7 bases, with 7 bases of the junction left unmatched. Looked up from germline, CDR1 is SGHTA and CDR2 is FQGNSA. Of note for this clone: Its antigen is as yet unknown.

The source of this sequence is an adult in good health. The V call is TRBV7-2, the J call TRBJ1-2; 7 positions agree with TRBD1. The specimen was peripheral blood, collected on day 0 of AZD1222 vaccination. The CDR3 loop reads CASSGDRVLGYTF. For the CDR3, the DNA is TGTGCCAGCAGCGGTGACAGGGTTCTTGGCTACACCTTC.